This is a list of T cell receptor beta chains from one sample in a study of vaccination effects on CD4 cells after COVID-19. Sequenced by immunoSEQ multiplex PCR; TCRdb stores in-frame clones only, minus some. The table shows about 19,000 clones, with around 74% occurring only once. These receptors have no identified antigens. The source material was CD4+ T cells from PBMCs cultured with SARS-CoV-2 spike peptides, sampled before COVID-19 vaccination. The receptors were gathered from a human donor who had a prior SARS-CoV-2 infection. Both conserved end residues are part of each CDR3. The D gene is left open where the match is weak. Clone size is stated in some rows and not others, as once, few, many or a class when expanded.

>TRBJ1-5|-|16|-|TRBV6-2/TRBV6-3
TGTGCCAGCAGTAAACCGGGACACGGGGGAGGGCAGCCCCAGCATTTT
CASSKPGHGGGQPQHF
>TRBJ2-6|-|15|-|TRBV6-5
TGTGCCAGCAGGCCCTTCCGGTCTGGGGCCAACGTCCTGACTTTC
CASRPFRSGANVLTF
>TRBJ1-2|-|15|TRBD1|TRBV2
TGTGCCAGCACCCAGGGGGGCGGTATTAAGTATGGCTACACCTTC
CASTQGGGIKYGYTF
>TRBJ2-7|few|14|TRBD1|TRBV5-1
TGCGCCAGCAGCTTGGGGACAGGGGGCTACGAGCAGTACTTC
CASSLGTGGYEQYF
>TRBJ1-2|-|16|-|TRBV7-3
TGTGCCAGCAGCCGCCTGAGGCAGGGGACTAACTATGGCTACACCTTC
CASSRLRQGTNYGYTF
>TRBJ1-1|-|15|-|TRBV7-9
TGTGCCAGCAGCTTTTTGGCGCAGGGCTTATCTGAAGCTTTCTTT
CASSFLAQGLSEAFF
>TRBJ2-7|-|16|TRBD1|TRBV4-1
TGCGCCAGCAGCGCACAATCCGGGACAGGGATATACGAGCAGTACTTC
CASSAQSGTGIYEQYF
>TRBJ2-3|-|14|-|TRBV7-6
TGTGCCAGCAGCTTATCGGGCCGCACAGATACGCAGTATTTT
CASSLSGRTDTQYF
>TRBJ2-3|-|13|TRBD2|TRBV10-3
TGTGCCATCAAAGCGGGGGGCACAGATACGCAGTATTTT
CAIKAGGTDTQYF
>TRBJ1-5|-|18|TRBD1|TRBV5-6
TGTGCCAGCAGCTTGAACAGGGGGCCCTACGGGAACAATCAGCCCCAGCATTTT
CASSLNRGPYGNNQPQHF
>TRBJ1-2|few|13|-|TRBV5-4
TGTGCCAGCGCCCCTGACGGCTTCTATGGCTACACCTTC
CASAPDGFYGYTF
>TRBJ1-3|-|16|TRBD1|TRBV4-2
TGTGCCAGCAGCCAAGATGGGACAGGGGGCGGAAACACCATATATTTT
CASSQDGTGGGNTIYF
>TRBJ2-7|-|17|TRBD2|TRBV10-3
TGTGCCATCAGTGACGGGACTAGCGGGAGGATGGGGGACGAGCAGTACTTC
CAISDGTSGRMGDEQYF
>TRBJ1-1|-|14|-|TRBV2
TGTGCCAGCAGTGCTGGGACGGGGAACACTGAAGCTTTCTTT
CASSAGTGNTEAFF
>TRBJ1-1|-|16|-|TRBV7-2
TGTGCCAGCAGCTTCCTGGGGGGGAATTCGGGTACTGAAGCTTTCTTT
CASSFLGGNSGTEAFF
>TRBJ1-5|few|13|-|TRBV19
TGTGCCAGTAGTATTGCACCATATCAGCCCCAGCATTTT
CASSIAPYQPQHF
>TRBJ2-1|-|16|-|TRBV9
TGTGCCAGCACACAAAGCCAAAGGACTGGGCCAGGCGAGCAGTTCTTC
CASTQSQRTGPGEQFF
>TRBJ1-1|-|13|-|TRBV10-3
TGTGCCATCGGAGGGAGCGGGCGCGCTGAAGCTTTCTTT
CAIGGSGRAEAFF
>TRBJ1-1|-|14|TRBD1|TRBV5-6
TGTGCCAGCAGCCACAGGGGGCTTAACACTGAAGCTTTCTTT
CASSHRGLNTEAFF
>TRBJ1-2|-|14|TRBD1|TRBV3-1/TRBV3-2
TGTGCCAGCAGCCGACGGGGACAGAACTATGGCTACACCTTC
CASSRRGQNYGYTF
>TRBJ2-1|-|17|TRBD2|TRBV3-1/TRBV3-2
TGTGCCAGCAGCCAAGATCGGGCTAGCGGAATATACAATGAGCAGTTCTTC
CASSQDRASGIYNEQFF
>TRBJ1-5|medium-sized|14|-|TRBV3-1/TRBV3-2
TGTGCCAGCAGCCAAGTGATGGGTAACCAGCCCCAGCATTTT
CASSQVMGNQPQHF
>TRBJ2-1|-|17|TRBD2|TRBV19
TGTGCCAGTAGTAGGGCGGGACTAGCTAGCTCCTACAATGAGCAGTTCTTC
CASSRAGLASSYNEQFF
>TRBJ2-3|-|13|-|TRBV11-1
TGTGCCAGCAGCTTAGCGCGCTTAGATACGCAGTATTTT
CASSLARLDTQYF
>TRBJ2-7|-|13|-|TRBV11-2
TGTGCCAGCAGCTTAGGCGTTTCCTACGAGCAGTACTTC
CASSLGVSYEQYF
>TRBJ2-2|-|12|-|TRBV5-4
TGTGCCAGCAGCTTGGATTACGGGGAGCTGTTTTTT
CASSLDYGELFF
>TRBJ1-3|-|16|-|TRBV6-6
TGTGCCAGCAGTTACCAGCAACAGGGTTCTGGAAACACCATATATTTT
CASSYQQQGSGNTIYF
>TRBJ1-3|-|15|-|TRBV2
TGTGCCAGCAGGGAAATTGACCTGGGGGGAAACACCATATATTTT
CASREIDLGGNTIYF
>TRBJ2-5|-|12|TRBD1|TRBV7-9
TGTGCCAGCACCCGGACAGGGGAGACCCAGTACTTC
CASTRTGETQYF
>TRBJ2-7|-|15|TRBD2|TRBV24-1
TGTGCCACCTCCCGGGGAAGAGCGGGAAGTTACGAGCAGTACTTC
CATSRGRAGSYEQYF
>TRBJ2-7|-|17|-|TRBV5-8
TGTGCCAGCAGCCCTAATGGGTTCACGTTTGGGAGTTACGAGCAGTACTTC
CASSPNGFTFGSYEQYF
>TRBJ2-3|-|15|-|TRBV18
TGTGCCAGCTCACCTCAGACTAGTGAGGCAGATACGCAGTATTTT
CASSPQTSEADTQYF
>TRBJ2-7|-|15|-|TRBV19
TGTGCCAGTAGTACCTTCAAGGACGTTGCCTACGAGCAGTACTTC
CASSTFKDVAYEQYF
>TRBJ2-2|-|12|-|TRBV19
TGTGCCAGTAGTCGCGCTGACGGGGAGCTGTTTTTT
CASSRADGELFF
>TRBJ1-1|-|16|TRBD1|TRBV12-5
TGTGCTAGTGGTTTGGTAATCGGACAGGGGGTGACTGAAGCTTTCTTT
CASGLVIGQGVTEAFF
>TRBJ1-3|-|11|-|TRBV10-3
TGTGCCATCAGTGAGCAAAACACCATATATTTT
CAISEQNTIYF
>TRBJ2-5|-|14|-|TRBV7-9
TGTGCCAGCAGCCCCTACGTGTACCAAGAGACCCAGTACTTC
CASSPYVYQETQYF
>TRBJ2-5|few|14|-|TRBV6-5
TGTGCCAGCGGCCTGAGGCAGACTCAAGAGACCCAGTACTTC
CASGLRQTQETQYF
>TRBJ2-1|-|16|TRBD2|TRBV19
TGTGCCAGTAGTATAGTTCTGGCGGGAGGCTACAATGAGCAGTTCTTC
CASSIVLAGGYNEQFF
>TRBJ2-7|once|15|TRBD2|TRBV19
TGTGCCAGTAGTATAGGGCTAGCGGGCACCTACGAGCAGTACTTC
CASSIGLAGTYEQYF
>TRBJ1-4|-|16|TRBD1|TRBV5-1
TGCGCCAGCAGCTTAGGACAGGGGGCCCTAAATGAAAAACTGTTTTTT
CASSLGQGALNEKLFF
>TRBJ2-3|-|15|TRBD1|TRBV7-3
TGTGCCAGCAGTCACGGACAGGGTAGGACGGATACGCAGTATTTT
CASSHGQGRTDTQYF
>TRBJ1-6|few|15|TRBD1|TRBV6-5
TGTGCCAGCAGACCCGGGACAGTTCTATATTCACCCCTCCACTTT
CASRPGTVLYSPLHF
>TRBJ1-3|-|16|-|TRBV5-1
TGCGCCAGCAGCTTAACCGGGACATTCTCTGGAAACACCATATATTTT
CASSLTGTFSGNTIYF
>TRBJ1-2|-|17|-|TRBV4-1
TGCGCCAGCAGCCAAGTTTTGACCCCCGGGACGGACTATGGCTACACCTTC
CASSQVLTPGTDYGYTF
>TRBJ2-3|-|14|-|TRBV21-1
TGTGCCAGCAGCAATGGACAGGGTGAAGATACGCAGTATTTT
CASSNGQGEDTQYF
>TRBJ2-1|-|16|-|TRBV10-3
TGTGCCATCAGTGAAGGTGGGGGGGCCTCTTCGAATGAGCAGTTCTTC
CAISEGGGASSNEQFF
>TRBJ2-7|-|14|TRBD2|TRBV10-3
TGTGCCATCACACGACGAGCGGGGCCCTACGAGCAGTACTTC
CAITRRAGPYEQYF
>TRBJ2-1|-|14|TRBD2|TRBV20-1
TGCAGTGCTAGTTTCGGGGGGGCCTACAATGAGCAGTTCTTC
CSASFGGAYNEQFF
>TRBJ2-3|-|18|TRBD2|TRBV10-3
TGTGCCATCAGTGGGTCTAGCGGGGGGTTTCATAGCACAGATACGCAGTATTTT
CAISGSSGGFHSTDTQYF